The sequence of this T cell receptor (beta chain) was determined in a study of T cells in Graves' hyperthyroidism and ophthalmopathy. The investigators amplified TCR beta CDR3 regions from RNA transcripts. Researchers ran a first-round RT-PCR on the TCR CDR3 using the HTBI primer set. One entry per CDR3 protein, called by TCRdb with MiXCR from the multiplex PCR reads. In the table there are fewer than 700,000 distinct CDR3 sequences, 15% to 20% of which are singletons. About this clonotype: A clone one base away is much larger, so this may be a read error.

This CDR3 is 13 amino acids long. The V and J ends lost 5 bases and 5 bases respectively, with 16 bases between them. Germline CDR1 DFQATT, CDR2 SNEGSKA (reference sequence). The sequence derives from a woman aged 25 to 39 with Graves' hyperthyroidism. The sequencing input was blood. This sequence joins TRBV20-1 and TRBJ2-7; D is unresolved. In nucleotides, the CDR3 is TGCAGTGCTGGAAGAAGTGGCGGCCACGAGCAGTACTTC. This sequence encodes CSAGRSGGHEQYF.